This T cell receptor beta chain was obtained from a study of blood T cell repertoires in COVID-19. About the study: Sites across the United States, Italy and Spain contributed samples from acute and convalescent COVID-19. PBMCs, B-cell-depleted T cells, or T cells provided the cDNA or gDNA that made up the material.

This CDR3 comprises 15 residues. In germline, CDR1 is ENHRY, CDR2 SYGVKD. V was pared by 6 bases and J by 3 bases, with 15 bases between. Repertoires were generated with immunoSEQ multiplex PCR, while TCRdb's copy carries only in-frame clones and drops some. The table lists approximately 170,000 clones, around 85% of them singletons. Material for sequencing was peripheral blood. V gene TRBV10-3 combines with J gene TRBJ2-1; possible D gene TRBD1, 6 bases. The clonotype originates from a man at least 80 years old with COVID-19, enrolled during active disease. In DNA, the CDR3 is TGTGCCATCAGCGCCCGGGACAAGGACTACAATGAGCAGTTCTTC. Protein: CAISARDKDYNEQFF.